This TCR beta chain was found in a study of a mutant IDH1 vaccine in newly diagnosed glioma. Time point in this sample: week 11, during vaccination. Vaccinated patients received 300 ug of mutant IDH1 20-mer peptide per dose, with topical imiquimod. Data came from immunoSEQ multiplex PCR; TCRdb stores just in-frame clones and leaves some out. The sample carries 55,000 to 65,000 clones, 75% to 90% recorded once. Remarks on this clone: Its antigen remains unknown.

Germline CDR1 and CDR2: GTSNPN and SVGIG (reference sequence). This CDR3 region has 13 residues. The V gene lost 5 bases and the J gene lost 0 bases, with 10 bases spanning the gap. The sample in question was PBMCs, obtained from a glioma patient whose treatment included an IDH1 peptide vaccine. V and J are TRBV30 and TRBJ1-1; tentatively, D is TRBD1 (5 bases). The clonotype originates from a man aged 50 or older with glioma. The CDR3 DNA reads as TGTGCCTGGGGTACAGGCCTGAACACTGAAGCTTTCTTT. Translation: CAWGTGLNTEAFF.